These 7 T cell receptor beta chains share one sample of origin, sequenced in a study of CD8+CD57+ T cells in acquired aplastic anemia. Genomic DNA, serving as template, underwent TCR beta VDJ and CDR3 profiling. TCRdb reanalysed the reads using MiXCR and keeps one entry per CDR3 protein. The sample shows around 250,000 distinct CDR3 sequences, roughly three fifths of them seen only once. The sequenced sample was sorted CD4+, CD8+, or CD8+CD57+ T cells (not recorded which) from PBMCs. The receptor set was obtained from a human donor with severe aplastic anemia or a healthy control (not recorded which).

The chain has TRBV6-6 and TRBJ1-3; 7 nucleotides match TRBD1. Germline V gene sequence: CDR1 MNHNY, CDR2 SVGAGI (reference sequence). The CDR3 contains 15 residues. V dropped 5 bases and J dropped 4; count of bases not matched to a gene: 8. The CDR3 reads CASSVLTGSGNTIYF. CDR3 nucleotide sequence: TGTGCCAGCAGTGTCCTGACAGGGAGCGGAAACACCATATATTTT.

Only a few counts were recorded for this clonotype. The V call is TRBV20-1, the J call TRBJ2-3; weak D call: TRBD1 (5 bases). The CDR3 is made up of 16 amino acids. Germline values: CDR1 DFQATT, CDR2 SNEGSKA (reference sequence). V lost 1 base and J lost 0, with 14 bases in between. The CDR3 region is CSARGSQATSTDTQYF. The CDR3 coding sequence is TGCAGTGCTAGAGGTTCACAGGCCACTAGCACAGATACGCAGTATTTT.

This clonotype was counted many times. The rearrangement joins TRBV2 to TRBJ1-1; maybe TRBD1 (6 bases). CDR1 and CDR2 (germline): SNHLY, FYNNEI. Trimming shortened V by 8 bases and J by 8 bases, and 18 bases separated the two germline ends. The CDR3 is made up of 13 amino acids. DNA for the CDR3: TGTGCCAGCGGCATCGGGCTGGGGGGCGAAGCTTTCTTT. Translation gives CASGIGLGGEAFF.

The chain uses TRBV7-8 and TRBJ2-2; D assignment may be TRBD1 or TRBD2 (6 bases each). Trimming stripped 5 bases from V and 1 base from J, with 17 bases between. From germline, CDR1 is SGHVS and CDR2 FQNEAQ. The CDR3 is 17 amino acids. The CDR3 spells CASSPIHGGRNTGELFF. The CDR3 nucleotides are TGTGCCAGCAGCCCAATTCATGGGGGGCGGAACACCGGGGAGCTGTTTTTT.

J is TRBJ1-2 and V is TRBV10-3; D might be TRBD1 (6 bases). Germline V lookup: CDR1 ENHRY, CDR2 SYGVKD. Trimming left V 5 bases short and J 12 bases short, with 16 bases between. This CDR3 has 12 residues. The CDR3 region is CAISSQGTGNTF. The CDR3 DNA is TGTGCCATCAGTTCGCAGGGGACTGGAAACACCTTC.

The J gene is TRBJ2-1, the V gene TRBV25-1; D not certain. V was clipped by 8 bases and J by 0 bases, with 14 bases between them. Germline V CDR1 and CDR2: MGHDK, SYGVNS. The CDR3 has 15 residues. The CDR3 region is CASRRTESSYNEQFF. The CDR3 DNA reads TGTGCCAGCCGCCGGACGGAGAGCTCCTACAATGAGCAGTTCTTC.

This clonotype was recorded at least ten times. Mismatch with germline at one junction end may stem from a read error. V and J are TRBV6-5 and TRBJ1-4; D uncertain. Germline lookup yields CDR1 MNHEY and CDR2 SVGAGI. CDR3 length: 16 residues. In DNA form, the CDR3 reads TGTGCCAGCAGCTACTCGTACAGATCAGCTAATGAAAAACTGTTTTTT. Amino acids: CASSYSYRSANEKLFF.